This TCR beta chain is drawn from a study of OX40 agonist ivuxolimab in advanced cancers. Study details: Mean age roughly 65 years, range roughly 23 to 79; nearly 85% male.

The CDR3 contains 15 residues. The germline V gene has CDR1 SGHTA and CDR2 FQGNSA. Trimming shortened V by 1 base and J by 2 bases, and 11 bases separated the two germline ends. TCRdb's table, derived via immunoSEQ multiplex PCR, lists solely in-frame clones and lacks some. The sample includes around 70,000 clones, less than 90% of them seen just once. The clonotype was recovered from an adult with an advanced solid tumor such as melanoma, head and neck, liver or kidney cancer. The sample was CD4+ or CD8+ T cells sorted from blood, taken in a trial of the OX40 agonist ivuxolimab. The rearrangement uses TRBV7-2 and TRBJ2-5; a possible D gene is TRBD2 (6 bases). In nucleotides, the CDR3 is TGTGCCAGCAGCTTAGAAGGGACTTATCAAGAGACCCAGTACTTC. Translation: CASSLEGTYQETQYF. Full variable domain (rest looked up from reference TRBV7-2 and TRBJ2-5): GAGVSQSPSNKVTEKGKDVELRCDPISGHTALYWYRQSLGQGLEFLIYFQGNSAPDKSGLPSDRFSAERTGGSVSTLTIQRTQQEDSAVYLCASSLEGTYQETQYFGPGTRLLVL.